The 29 T cell receptor beta chains below come from one sample, sequenced in a study of blood T cell repertoires in COVID-19. Using immunoSEQ multiplex PCR, the repertoire was profiled, and TCRdb retains in-frame clones only, with some absent. The sample consists of approximately 210,000 clones, 70% to 85% of them appearing once. Sequences were obtained from peripheral blood. Source of these receptors: a woman of 80 years or more with COVID-19, enrolled during active disease.

The chain uses TRBV3-1 (or the pseudogene TRBV3-2) and TRBJ2-3; TRBD2 matches 8 bases. This CDR3 comprises 16 residues. Trimming at V came to 4 bases and at J to 6 bases, leaving 12 bases not matched to a gene. CDR1 LGHDT and CDR2 YNNKEL come from the germline V gene (reference sequence). In DNA, the CDR3 is TGTGCCAGCAGCCCCCGTGGGGGCGGGAGGTCCGATACGCAGTATTTT. Translating gives CASSPRGGGRSDTQYF.

The genes are TRBV7-3 and TRBJ2-1; possibly TRBD2 for D (5 bases). The V and J ends lost 5 bases and 6 bases respectively, with 11 bases between them. CDR1 SGHTA and CDR2 FQGTGA come from the germline V gene. There are 13 residues in the CDR3. The CDR3 loop reads CASSPGRGNEQFF. CDR3 DNA sequence: TGTGCCAGCAGCCCCGGTCGGGGCAATGAGCAGTTCTTC.

Note on this clone: The sample has other DNA sequences that encode this CDR3 too. The chain uses TRBV5-1 and TRBJ1-2; 7 nucleotides agree with TRBD1. In germline, CDR1 is SGHRS, CDR2 YFSETQ. The CDR3 sequence is 13 residues long. Trimming took 4 bases from V and 8 from J; bases not matched to a gene: 8. The CDR3 DNA follows: TGCGCCAGCAGCCCAGGGGGAGCCGGGGGCTACACCTTC. Its translation is CASSPGGAGGYTF.

CDR3 bases: TGTGCCAGCAGACAGGAGGGTTTTAGTACCCTCCACTTT. Protein product: CASRQEGFSTLHF. The J gene is TRBJ1-6, the V gene TRBV6-5, with D possibly being TRBD1 (5 bases). This CDR3 spans 13 amino acids. V was pared by 6 bases and J by 14 bases, with 17 bases between. CDR1 MNHEY and CDR2 SVGAGI come from the germline V gene.

The chain uses TRBV12-3 or TRBV12-4 and TRBJ2-1, with a tentative D call TRBD2 (5 bases). V lost 1 base and J 10 bases, leaving 11 bases between the germline ends. CDR3 length equals 13 residues. CDR3 nucleotide sequence: TGTGCCAGCAGTTTAGAGCCGGGATTAGAGCAGTTCTTC. Translating it yields CASSLEPGLEQFF.

CDR3 sequence reads: CASSFPTSGRAIRNEQFF. The CDR3 DNA sequence: TGTGCCAGCAGTTTCCCAACTAGCGGGAGGGCCATACGAAATGAGCAGTTCTTC. The rearrangement links TRBV28 to TRBJ2-1; 13 bases are shared with TRBD2. Germline assignment: CDR1 MDHEN and CDR2 SYDVKM. This CDR3 has 18 amino acids. Trimming took 3 bases from V and 7 from J; bases not matched to a gene: 12.

The chain has TRBV5-6 and TRBJ1-4; 8 bases line up with TRBD1. CDR1 and CDR2 from the germline V gene are SGHDT and YYEEEE. This CDR3 has 17 amino acids. V was pared by 3 bases and J by 5 bases, with 12 bases of the junction left unmatched. The chain's CDR3 is CASSWGPGTGKNEKLFF. CDR3 nucleotides: TGTGCCAGCAGCTGGGGACCCGGGACAGGAAAGAATGAAAAACTGTTTTTT. The full variable domain, in which reference TRBV5-6 and TRBJ1-4 provide the parts outside the CDR3, is DAGVTQSPTHLIKTRGQQVTLRCSPKSGHDTVSWYQQALGQGPQFIFQYYEEEERQRGNFPDRFSGHQFPNYSSELNVNALLLGDSALYLCASSWGPGTGKNEKLFFGSGTQLSVL.

The J gene is TRBJ2-7, the V gene TRBV2; 7 positions agree with TRBD1. V gave up 5 bases and J gave up 6 bases; unmatched junction bases: 7. CDR3 length: 13 amino acids. Germline CDR1 and CDR2: SNHLY and FYNNEI. The CDR3 nucleotides read TGTGCCAGCAGTAAGACAGGGTCGGGCGAGCAGTACTTC. The encoded protein is CASSKTGSGEQYF.

This chain uses TRBV19 with TRBJ1-5, with D uncertain. Trimming left V 7 bases short and J 3 bases short, with 19 bases between. CDR3 size: 16 residues. From germline, CDR1 is LNHDA and CDR2 SQIVND (reference sequence). CDR3 sequence reads: CASISNANLVNQPQHF. Written as DNA, the CDR3 is TGTGCCAGTATTTCTAACGCGAATCTTGTCAATCAGCCCCAGCATTTT.

A single count supports this clone. V gene TRBV5-1 combines with J gene TRBJ1-2, with TRBD1 matching 10 bases. J gave up 4 bases and V 1 base, and 10 bases lay outside the gene matches. The germline gives CDR1 SGHRS, CDR2 YFSETQ. This CDR3 spans 17 amino acids. The CDR3 coding sequence is TGCGCCAGCAGCTTGTCGACAGGGGGCTCTCTGAGCTATGGCTACACCTTC. Translated, it gives CASSLSTGGSLSYGYTF. Based on the CDR3 plus reference TRBV5-1 and TRBJ1-2, the full variable domain is KAGVTQTPRYLIKTRGQQVTLSCSPISGHRSVSWYQQTPGQGLQFLFEYFSETQRNKGNFPGRFSGRQFSNSRSEMNVSTLELGDSALYLCASSLSTGGSLSYGYTFGSGTRLTVV.

Here the CDR3 reads CASSETPTGVGYTF. CDR3 bases: TGTGCCAGCAGTGAAACCCCGACAGGGGTTGGCTACACCTTC. The rearrangement links TRBV6-1 to TRBJ1-2, with 8 positions matching TRBD1. J lost 7 bases, V lost 2 bases, and 6 bases had no gene match. The CDR3 has 14 residues. CDR1 is MNHNS and CDR2 is SASEGT in the germline V gene.

This chain uses TRBV19 with TRBJ2-1; tentative D call: TRBD1 (5 bases). The CDR3 consists of 16 residues. Germline V gene lookup returns CDR1 LNHDA and CDR2 SQIVND (reference sequence). Trimming left V 8 bases short and J 0 bases short, with 17 bases between. The CDR3 DNA is TGTGCCAGTCAGAAGGACACCCAGGGCTCCTACAATGAGCAGTTCTTC. Protein: CASQKDTQGSYNEQFF.

The rearrangement links TRBV21-1 to TRBJ2-5; TRBD2 reflects the table's D call only, with no check against the DNA. TRBV21-1 is described as a pseudogene. This CDR3 is 18 amino acids long. The CDR3 DNA is TGTGCCAGCAGCAACGATTTCGGGACTAGCGGGGGCTGGGAGACCCAGTACTTC. This codes for CASSNDFGTSGGWETQYF.

The chain uses TRBV7-3 and TRBJ2-7; unclear D gene. This CDR3 region has 14 residues. Germline-derived CDR1 and CDR2 are SGHTA and FQGTGA. Trimming removed 1 base at V and 0 bases at J, with 7 bases between. CDR3 loop: CASSLMYGSYEQYF. In DNA form, the CDR3 reads TGTGCCAGCAGCTTAATGTACGGCTCCTACGAGCAGTACTTC.

The rearrangement links TRBV5-6 to TRBJ2-1; 8 positions match TRBD1. Germline V gene lookup returns CDR1 SGHDT and CDR2 YYEEEE. The CDR3 covers 17 residues. V was pared by 3 bases and J by 0 bases, with 8 bases of the junction left unmatched. The CDR3 protein is CASSSARTGFSYNEQFF. In DNA, the CDR3 is TGTGCCAGCAGCTCGGCCCGGACAGGGTTCTCCTACAATGAGCAGTTCTTC.

This clone came up many times. This chain connects TRBV7-2 to TRBJ2-7, with 9 nucleotides matching TRBD1. Germline lookup yields CDR1 SGHTA and CDR2 FQGNSA. This CDR3 region has 15 residues. The J segment lost 3 bases and the V segment lost 5 bases, leaving 8 bases of the junction unmatched. The CDR3 reads CASSGSGQGSYEQYF. CDR3 nucleotides: TGTGCCAGCAGCGGCTCGGGACAGGGAAGCTACGAGCAGTACTTC.

This sequence joins TRBV27 and TRBJ2-2; D remains unclear. Germline V gives CDR1 MNHEY, CDR2 SMNVEV (reference sequence). V dropped 6 bases and J dropped 5 bases, with 13 bases sitting between them. The CDR3 consists of 14 residues. The CDR3 sequence: CASSPPAYTGELFF. The CDR3 DNA sequence: TGTGCCAGCAGCCCCCCCGCCTATACCGGGGAGCTGTTTTTT.

The rearrangement links TRBV6-2 or TRBV6-3 to TRBJ2-7; 12 positions match TRBD2. The CDR3 sequence is 18 residues long. CDR1 is MNHEY and CDR2 is SVGEGT in the germline V gene. J was trimmed by 0 bases and V by 5 bases; bases with no gene match: 11. CDR3 loop: CASSARLAGAPSSYEQYF. CDR3 bases: TGTGCCAGCAGTGCCCGACTAGCGGGAGCCCCCAGCTCCTACGAGCAGTACTTC.

The chain carries TRBV15 and TRBJ2-1, with TRBD1 as a possible D gene (7 bases). Per germline, CDR1 LNHNV and CDR2 YYDKDF (reference sequence). The CDR3 consists of 15 residues. The germline V and J ends were trimmed by 1 base and 10 bases, with 17 bases remaining between them. CDR3 DNA sequence: TGTGCCACCAGCAGAGCGGGAGAGGGGGCAGGGGAGCAGTTCTTC. This translates into CATSRAGEGAGEQFF.

This clone came up once. J is TRBJ1-1 and V is TRBV9; 11 positions match TRBD1. Germline V gene data show CDR1 as SGDLS and CDR2 as YYNGEE. The CDR3 has 16 amino acids. Losses at the gene ends were 2 bases for V and 3 bases for J; bases not matched to a gene: 6. The CDR3 loop is CASSVWDRGRDTEAFF. The CDR3 DNA is TGTGCCAGCAGCGTGTGGGACAGGGGGAGGGACACTGAAGCTTTCTTT.

The chain carries TRBV5-6 and TRBJ2-7, with TRBD2 matching 9 bases. This CDR3 has 15 residues. With V trimmed by 3 bases and J by 0 bases, 4 bases remained unmatched. The germline V gene has CDR1 SGHDT and CDR2 YYEEEE. The CDR3 region is CASSWREGFSYEQYF. The CDR3 DNA sequence: TGTGCCAGCAGCTGGCGGGAGGGCTTCTCCTACGAGCAGTACTTC.

The chain recombines TRBV19 with TRBJ1-5; D unresolved. Between the trimmed V and J ends, which lost 5 bases and 5 bases, there was a span of 16 bases. This CDR3 is built from 15 residues. The germline gives CDR1 LNHDA, CDR2 SQIVND (reference sequence). CDR3 nucleotide sequence: TGTGCCAGTAGTGGCTCCCCGGTAGCTGATCAGCCCCAGCATTTT. Its translation: CASSGSPVADQPQHF.

Concerning this clone: A read error is possible here, since a much larger clone lies one base away. This chain connects TRBV11-2 to TRBJ2-2, with D tentatively TRBD2 (5 bases). Germline CDR1 and CDR2: SGHAT and FQNNGV. This CDR3 has 14 amino acids. Here the CDR3 reads CASSLDRGAGKLFF. CDR3 DNA: TGTGCCAGCAGCTTAGATCGGGGAGCCGGGAAGCTGTTTTTT.

This clone was detected a few times. V usage is TRBV25-1 and J usage is TRBJ1-5; possible D gene TRBD1, 6 bases. The CDR3 runs 11 residues. CDR1 and CDR2 (germline): MGHDK, SYGVNS. V lost 4 bases to trimming and J lost 15 bases, with 13 bases between them. As DNA, the CDR3 is TGTGCCAGCAGTGGAGGACAGTCACTGCATTTT. It is translated as CASSGGQSLHF.

The rearrangement links TRBV6-5 to TRBJ1-1; D remains ambiguous. CDR3 length equals 13 residues. Germline values: CDR1 MNHEY, CDR2 SVGAGI. Trimming shortened V by 7 bases and J by 6 bases, and 15 bases separated the two germline ends. The CDR3 protein is CASTSPAVAEAFF. CDR3 nucleotide sequence: TGTGCCAGCACTAGCCCGGCGGTCGCTGAAGCTTTCTTT.

This sequence joins TRBV9 and TRBJ1-1; D possibly corresponds to TRBD1 (5 bases). The CDR3 extends over 17 amino acids. In germline, CDR1 is SGDLS, CDR2 YYNGEE. V lost 0 bases and J 1 base, leaving 16 bases between the germline ends. CDR3: CASSVGSSGVGNTEAFF. The CDR3 DNA is TGTGCCAGCAGCGTAGGTTCGTCGGGGGTGGGGAACACTGAAGCTTTCTTT.

This chain uses TRBV10-3 with TRBJ1-5, with no clear D. CDR1 ENHRY and CDR2 SYGVKD come from the germline V gene. Deletions cut 4 bases from V and 3 bases from J, with 7 bases between. This CDR3 is 13 amino acids long. The chain's CDR3 is CAISGQINQPQHF. CDR3 DNA sequence: TGTGCCATCAGTGGCCAGATCAATCAGCCCCAGCATTTT.

V usage is TRBV5-6 and J usage is TRBJ2-7; perhaps TRBD1 as D (6 bases). V was clipped by 4 bases and J by 6 bases, with 8 bases between them. This CDR3 spans 11 amino acids. Germline CDR1 is SGHDT and CDR2 is YYEEEE. The CDR3 protein is CASSRQAEQYF. As DNA, the CDR3 is TGTGCCAGCAGCAGACAGGCCGAGCAGTACTTC.

The chain recombines TRBV21-1 with TRBJ1-5; no DNA check was done on the table's D call, TRBD1. TRBV21-1 is annotated as a pseudogene. The CDR3 extends over 16 amino acids. CDR3 in DNA: TGTGCCAGCAGCAAAGCCTTCGACATGATCAATCAGCCCCAGCATTTT. Translated, it gives CASSKAFDMINQPQHF.